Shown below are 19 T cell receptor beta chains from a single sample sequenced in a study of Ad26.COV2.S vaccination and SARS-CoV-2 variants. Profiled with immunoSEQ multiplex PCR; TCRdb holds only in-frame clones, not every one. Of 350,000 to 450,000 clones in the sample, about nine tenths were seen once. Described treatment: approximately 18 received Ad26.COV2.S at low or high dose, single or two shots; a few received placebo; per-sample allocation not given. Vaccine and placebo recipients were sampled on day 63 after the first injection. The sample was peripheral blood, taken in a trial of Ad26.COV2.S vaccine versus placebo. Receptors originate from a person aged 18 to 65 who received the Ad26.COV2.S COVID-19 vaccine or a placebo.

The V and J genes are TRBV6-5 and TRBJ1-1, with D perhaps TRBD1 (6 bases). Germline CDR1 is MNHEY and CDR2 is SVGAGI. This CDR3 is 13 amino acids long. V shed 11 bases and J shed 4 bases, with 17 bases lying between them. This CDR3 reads CAGFNREATEAFF. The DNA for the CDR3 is TGTGCCGGATTCAACAGGGAGGCCACTGAAGCTTTCTTT.

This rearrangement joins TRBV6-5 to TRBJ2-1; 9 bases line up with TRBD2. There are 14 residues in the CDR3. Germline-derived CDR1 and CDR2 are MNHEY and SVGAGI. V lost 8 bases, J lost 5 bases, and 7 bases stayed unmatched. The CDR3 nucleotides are TGTGCCAGCGTAGCGGGGGCCGCCGACAATGAGCAGTTCTTC. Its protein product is CASVAGAADNEQFF.

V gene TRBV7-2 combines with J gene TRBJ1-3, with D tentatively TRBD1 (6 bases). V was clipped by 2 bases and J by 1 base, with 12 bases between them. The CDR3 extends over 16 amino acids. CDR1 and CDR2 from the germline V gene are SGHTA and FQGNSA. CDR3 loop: CASSLIRTVSGNTIYF. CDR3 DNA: TGTGCCAGCAGCTTAATTCGGACAGTTTCTGGAAACACCATATATTTT.

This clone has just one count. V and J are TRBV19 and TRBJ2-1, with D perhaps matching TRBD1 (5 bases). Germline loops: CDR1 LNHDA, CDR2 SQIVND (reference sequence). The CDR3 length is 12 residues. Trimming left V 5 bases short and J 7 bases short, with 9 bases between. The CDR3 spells CASSLPGNEQFF. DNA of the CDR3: TGTGCCAGTAGTCTCCCAGGGAATGAGCAGTTCTTC.

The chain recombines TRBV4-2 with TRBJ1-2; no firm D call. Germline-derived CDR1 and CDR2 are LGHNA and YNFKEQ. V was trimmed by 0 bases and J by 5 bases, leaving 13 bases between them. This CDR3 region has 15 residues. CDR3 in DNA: TGTGCCAGCAGCCAAGAGAAGGGAGTTGGGTATGGCTACACCTTC. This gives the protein CASSQEKGVGYGYTF.

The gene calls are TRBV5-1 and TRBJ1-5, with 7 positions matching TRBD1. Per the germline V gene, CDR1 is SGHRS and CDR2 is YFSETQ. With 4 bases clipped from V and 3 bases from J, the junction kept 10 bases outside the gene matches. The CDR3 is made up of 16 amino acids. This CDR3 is CASSPTPGQPNQPQHF. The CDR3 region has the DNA TGCGCCAGCAGCCCAACACCGGGACAGCCCAATCAGCCCCAGCATTTT.

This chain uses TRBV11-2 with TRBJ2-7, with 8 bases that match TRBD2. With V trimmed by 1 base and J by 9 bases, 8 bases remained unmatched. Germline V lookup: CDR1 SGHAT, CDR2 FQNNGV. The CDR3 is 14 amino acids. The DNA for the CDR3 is TGTGCCAGCAGCTTAGGATTAGCGGGGAATCGGCAGTACTTC. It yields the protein CASSLGLAGNRQYF. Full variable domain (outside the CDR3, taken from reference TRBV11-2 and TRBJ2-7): EAGVAQSPRYKIIEKRQSVAFWCNPISGHATLYWYQQILGQGPKLLIQFQNNGVVDDSQLPKDRFSAERLKGVDSTLKIQPAKLEDSAVYLCASSLGLAGNRQYFGPGTRLTVT.

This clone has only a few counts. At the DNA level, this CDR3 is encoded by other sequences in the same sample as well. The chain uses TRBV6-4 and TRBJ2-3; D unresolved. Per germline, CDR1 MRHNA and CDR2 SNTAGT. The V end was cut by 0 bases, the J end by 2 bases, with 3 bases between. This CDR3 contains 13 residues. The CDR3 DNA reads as TGTGCCAGCAGTGACTCGGACACAGATACGCAGTATTTT. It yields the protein CASSDSDTDTQYF.

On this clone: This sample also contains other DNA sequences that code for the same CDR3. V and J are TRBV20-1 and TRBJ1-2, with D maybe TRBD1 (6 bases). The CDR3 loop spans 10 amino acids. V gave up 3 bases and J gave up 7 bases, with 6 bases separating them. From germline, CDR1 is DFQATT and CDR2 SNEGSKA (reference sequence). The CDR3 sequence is CSASRGGYTF. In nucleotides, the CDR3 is TGCAGTGCTAGCAGGGGTGGCTACACCTTC.

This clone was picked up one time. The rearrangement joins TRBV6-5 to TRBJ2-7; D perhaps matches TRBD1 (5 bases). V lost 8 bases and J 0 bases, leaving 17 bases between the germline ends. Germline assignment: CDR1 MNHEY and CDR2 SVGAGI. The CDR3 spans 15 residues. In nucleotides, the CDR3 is TGTGCCAGCTCAAAGGCAGGGCTCACCTCCTACGAGCAGTACTTC. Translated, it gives CASSKAGLTSYEQYF.

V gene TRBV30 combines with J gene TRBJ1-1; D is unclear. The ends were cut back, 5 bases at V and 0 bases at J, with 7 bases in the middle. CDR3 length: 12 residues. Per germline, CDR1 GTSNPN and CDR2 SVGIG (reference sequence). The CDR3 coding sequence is TGTGCCTGGTCCCCCATGAACACTGAAGCTTTCTTT. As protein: CAWSPMNTEAFF.

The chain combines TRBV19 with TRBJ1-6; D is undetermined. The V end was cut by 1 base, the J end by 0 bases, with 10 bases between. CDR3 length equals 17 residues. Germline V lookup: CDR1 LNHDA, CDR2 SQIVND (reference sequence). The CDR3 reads CASSIVGPVSYNSPLHF. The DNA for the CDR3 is TGTGCCAGTAGTATAGTCGGGCCAGTCTCCTATAATTCACCCCTCCACTTT.

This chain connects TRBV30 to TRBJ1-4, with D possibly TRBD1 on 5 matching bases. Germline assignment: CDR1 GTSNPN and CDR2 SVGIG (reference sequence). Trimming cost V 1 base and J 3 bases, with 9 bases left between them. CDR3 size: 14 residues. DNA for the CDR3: TGTGCCTGGAGTGGGGGCGAGGCTAATGAAAAACTGTTTTTT. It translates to CAWSGGEANEKLFF. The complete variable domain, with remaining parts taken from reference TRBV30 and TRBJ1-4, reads SQTIHQWPATLVQPVGSPLSLECTVEGTSNPNLYWYRQAAGRGLQLLFYSVGIGQISSEVPQNLSASRPQDRQFILSSKKLLLSDSGFYLCAWSGGEANEKLFFGSGTQLSVL.

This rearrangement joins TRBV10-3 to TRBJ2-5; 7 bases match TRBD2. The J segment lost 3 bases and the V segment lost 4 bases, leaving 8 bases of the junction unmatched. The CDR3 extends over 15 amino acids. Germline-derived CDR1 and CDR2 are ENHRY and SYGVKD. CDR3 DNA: TGTGCCATCAGTGGGGAACTAGCGATTAAAGAGACCCAGTACTTC. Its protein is CAISGELAIKETQYF.

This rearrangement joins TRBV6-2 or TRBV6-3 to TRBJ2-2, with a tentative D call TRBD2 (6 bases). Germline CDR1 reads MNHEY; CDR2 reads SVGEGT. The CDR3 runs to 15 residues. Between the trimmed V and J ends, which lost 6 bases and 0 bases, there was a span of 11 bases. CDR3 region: CASSRGTANTGELFF. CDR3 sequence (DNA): TGTGCCAGCAGCCGCGGGACGGCGAACACCGGGGAGCTGTTTTTT.

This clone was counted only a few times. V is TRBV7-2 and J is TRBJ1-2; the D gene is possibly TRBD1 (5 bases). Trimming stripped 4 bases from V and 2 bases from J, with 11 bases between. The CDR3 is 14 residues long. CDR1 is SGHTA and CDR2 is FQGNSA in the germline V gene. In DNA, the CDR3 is TGTGCCAGCAGCTCTCAGAAGGGGAACTATGGCTACACCTTC. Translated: CASSSQKGNYGYTF.

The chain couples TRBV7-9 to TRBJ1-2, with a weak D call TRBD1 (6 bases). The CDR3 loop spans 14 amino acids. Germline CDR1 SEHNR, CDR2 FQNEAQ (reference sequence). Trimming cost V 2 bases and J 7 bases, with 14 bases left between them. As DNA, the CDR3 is TGTGCCAGCAGCTTAATGATCGGGGGCAGTGGCTACACCTTC. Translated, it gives CASSLMIGGSGYTF.

This CDR3 is CASSVGLAGSRDTQYF. The CDR3 DNA reads TGTGCCAGCAGCGTAGGGCTAGCGGGGAGTAGAGATACGCAGTATTTT. This chain joins TRBV9 and TRBJ2-3; 9 bases match TRBD2. The CDR3 loop spans 16 amino acids. J gave up 5 bases and V 0 bases, and 7 bases lay outside the gene matches. The germline V gene encodes CDR1 SGDLS and CDR2 YYNGEE.

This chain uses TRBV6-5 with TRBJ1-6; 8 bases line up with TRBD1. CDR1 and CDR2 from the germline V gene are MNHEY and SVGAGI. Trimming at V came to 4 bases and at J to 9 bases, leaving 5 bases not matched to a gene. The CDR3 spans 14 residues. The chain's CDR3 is CASSSQGTGSPLHF. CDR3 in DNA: TGTGCCAGCAGTTCACAGGGGACAGGTTCACCCCTCCACTTT.